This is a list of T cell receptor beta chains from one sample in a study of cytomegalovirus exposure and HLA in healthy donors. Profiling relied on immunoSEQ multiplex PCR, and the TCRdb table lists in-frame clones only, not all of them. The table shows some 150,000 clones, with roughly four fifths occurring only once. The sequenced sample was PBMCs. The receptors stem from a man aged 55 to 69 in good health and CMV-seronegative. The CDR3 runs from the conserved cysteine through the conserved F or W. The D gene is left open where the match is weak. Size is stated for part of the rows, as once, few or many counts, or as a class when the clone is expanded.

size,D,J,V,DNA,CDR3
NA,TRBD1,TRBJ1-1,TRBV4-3,TGCGCCAGCAGCCAAGATCCCAGGGACAGGGGGGGGACTGAAGCTTTCTTT,CASSQDPRDRGGTEAFF
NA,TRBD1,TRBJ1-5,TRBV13,TGTGCCAGCAGCTCAGGACAGGGCTTACAGCCCCAGCATTTT,CASSSGQGLQPQHF
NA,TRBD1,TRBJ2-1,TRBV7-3,TGTGCCAGCAGCTTATGGGGGACAGCGAACGAGCAGTTCTTC,CASSLWGTANEQFF
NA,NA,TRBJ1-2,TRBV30,TGTGCCTGGAAATTAGAGACAGCTAACTATGGCTACACCTTC,CAWKLETANYGYTF
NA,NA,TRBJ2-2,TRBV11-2,TGTGCCAGCAGCCCAGTCACCGGGGAGCTGTTTTTT,CASSPVTGELFF
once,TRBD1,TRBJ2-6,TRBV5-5,TGTGCCAGCAGCCAGGACAGGGGGCAATTAGGTGGGGCCAACGTCCTGACTTTT,CASSQDRGQLGGANVLTF
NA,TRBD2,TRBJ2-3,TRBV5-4,TGTGCCAGCAGGCCAGCGGGGGGCCGCACAGATACGCAGTATTTT,CASRPAGGRTDTQYF
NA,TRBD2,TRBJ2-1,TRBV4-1,TGCGCCAGCAGCCAACTAGCGGGAGGGTCCGATGAGCAGTTCTTC,CASSQLAGGSDEQFF
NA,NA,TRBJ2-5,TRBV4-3,TGCGCCAGCAGCCATATCGTGGCAGAGACCCAGTACTTC,CASSHIVAETQYF
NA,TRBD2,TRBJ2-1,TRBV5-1,TGCGCCAGCAGCCTGCAGACTAGCGGTTCCTACAATGAGCAGTTCTTC,CASSLQTSGSYNEQFF
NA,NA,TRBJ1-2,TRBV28,TGTGCCAGCAGTTTTAGCGAGAGGAGCTTGTTCGGGGGCTACACCTTC,CASSFSERSLFGGYTF
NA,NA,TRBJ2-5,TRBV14,TGTGCCAGCAGCCAAGGACGGGACTACCAAGAGACCCAGTACTTC,CASSQGRDYQETQYF
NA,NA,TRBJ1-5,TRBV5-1,TGCGCCAGCAGCTTGGCAGGGGCCGGCAATCAGCCCCAGCATTTT,CASSLAGAGNQPQHF
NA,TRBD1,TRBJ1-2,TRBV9,TGTGCCAGCGGGAAGGGGGCGCAGGGCTACACCTTC,CASGKGAQGYTF
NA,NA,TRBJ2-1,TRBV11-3,TGTGCCAGCAGCCCCACTTCCGTAAGCGTGGATGAGCAGTTCTTC,CASSPTSVSVDEQFF
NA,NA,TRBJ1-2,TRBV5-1,TGCGCCAGCAGCTTCCAGGGATCCCTCTATGGCTACACCTTC,CASSFQGSLYGYTF
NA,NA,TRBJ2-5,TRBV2,TGTGCCAGCAGTGATTCACTCCAGGCCCAAGAGACCCAGTACTTC,CASSDSLQAQETQYF
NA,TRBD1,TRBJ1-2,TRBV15,TGTGCCACCAGCAGTAACCGGGACAGGGTTTATAACTATGGCTACACCTTC,CATSSNRDRVYNYGYTF
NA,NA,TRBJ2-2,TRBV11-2,TGTGCCAGCAGCTTTGAGAGGGTCACCGGGGAGCTGTTTTTT,CASSFERVTGELFF
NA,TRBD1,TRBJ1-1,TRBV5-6,TGTGCCAGCAGCTTGTTAGGACAGGGCGGGGGCCAAATGACTGAAGCTTTCTTT,CASSLLGQGGGQMTEAFF
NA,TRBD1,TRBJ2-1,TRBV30,TGTGCCTGGAGTGCTATCCGACAGGGGAACTATGAGCAGTTCTTC,CAWSAIRQGNYEQFF
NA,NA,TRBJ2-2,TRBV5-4,TGTGCCAGCAGCTTGGGCAGTAACACCGGGGAGCTGTTTTTT,CASSLGSNTGELFF
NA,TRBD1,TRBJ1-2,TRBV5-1,TGCGCCAGCAGCGACCTTACAGGGGGCCTCTATGGCTACACCTTC,CASSDLTGGLYGYTF
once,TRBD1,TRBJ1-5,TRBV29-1,TGCAGCGTGGGACAGATGAATCAGCCCCAGCATTTT,CSVGQMNQPQHF
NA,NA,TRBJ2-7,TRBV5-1,TGCGCCAGCAGCTCGGACTCGGAGCAGTACTTC,CASSSDSEQYF
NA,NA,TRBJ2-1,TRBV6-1,TGTGCCAGCAGCTCACTAGGATCGGATGAGCAGTTCTTC,CASSSLGSDEQFF
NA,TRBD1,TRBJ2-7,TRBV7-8,TGTGCCAGCAGCTTAGTTCAGGGGGTCGAGCAGTACTTC,CASSLVQGVEQYF
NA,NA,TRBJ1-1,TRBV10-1,TGCGCCAGCAGTGAGTCACAGGGAAACACTGAAGCTTTCTTT,CASSESQGNTEAFF
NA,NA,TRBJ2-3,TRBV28,TGTGCCAGCAGAGTACAGAGCACAGATACGCAGTATTTT,CASRVQSTDTQYF
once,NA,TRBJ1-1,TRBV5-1,TGCGCCAGCAGCCCCTCCTCCGTGGGGGGAAGCACTGAAGCTTTCTTT,CASSPSSVGGSTEAFF
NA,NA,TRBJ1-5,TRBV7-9,TGTGCCAGCAGCTTAGTTCAGGGAAGTGGCAATCAGCCCCAGCATTTT,CASSLVQGSGNQPQHF
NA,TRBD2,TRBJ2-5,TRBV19,TGTGCCACCGGGACTAGCGGGGCCCCGGGGCAAGAGACCCAGTACTTC,CATGTSGAPGQETQYF
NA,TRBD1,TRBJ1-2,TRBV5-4,TGTGCCAGCAGCCTATTCACAGGGGGCAGCTATGGCTACACCTTC,CASSLFTGGSYGYTF